The 8 T cell receptor beta chains reported below all come from one sample, sequenced in a study of T cell responses to AZD1222 COVID-19 vaccine. The method was immunoSEQ multiplex PCR; TCRdb's version includes in-frame clones alone and lacks a portion of them. In the table there are about 130,000 clones, around 90% of which are singletons. Here the sequenced sample was peripheral blood, taken on day 0 of AZD1222 vaccination. These receptors came from an adult in good health.

CDR3 sequence: CASSTRGGDQPQHF. The DNA of the CDR3 is TGTGCCAGCAGCACAAGGGGAGGGGATCAGCCCCAGCATTTT. J is TRBJ1-5 and V is TRBV7-2; D might be TRBD1 (5 bases). Germline assignment: CDR1 SGHTA and CDR2 FQGNSA. V was trimmed by 5 bases and J by 5 bases, leaving 13 bases between them. The CDR3 covers 14 residues.

V is TRBV29-1 and J is TRBJ2-1; D gene unclear. The ends were cut back, 5 bases at V and 0 bases at J, with 11 bases in the middle. This CDR3 has 14 residues. Germline loops: CDR1 SQVTM, CDR2 ANQGSEA. CDR3 in amino acids: CSVIDPSSYNEQFF. CDR3 sequence (DNA): TGCAGCGTTATTGATCCGAGCTCCTACAATGAGCAGTTCTTC.

V is TRBV5-5 and J is TRBJ1-2; a weak D match, TRBD1 (5 bases). Trimming left V 4 bases short and J 4 bases short, with 20 bases between. Germline CDR1 is SGHKS and CDR2 is YYEKEE (reference sequence). The length of the CDR3 is 16 residues. CDR3 DNA sequence: TGTGCCAGCAGCGATCACCCGGGGACTGGGGCCTATGGCTACACCTTC. Translating gives CASSDHPGTGAYGYTF.

V gene TRBV19 combines with J gene TRBJ1-1; TRBD1 aligns across 9 bases. Germline assignment: CDR1 LNHDA and CDR2 SQIVND (reference sequence). V trimming: 7 bases; J trimming: 11 bases; junction bases outside the gene matches: 8. The CDR3 contains 12 residues. The CDR3 region is CASIPGTGSAFF. CDR3 sequence (DNA): TGTGCCAGTATCCCCGGGACAGGGAGCGCTTTCTTT.

This clone was counted between two and nine times. V usage is TRBV4-1 and J usage is TRBJ1-4; TRBD1 agrees at 7 bases. V lost 1 base, J lost 0 bases, and 2 bases stayed unmatched. Germline V gene lookup returns CDR1 MGHRA and CDR2 YSYEKL. The CDR3 is 16 residues long. CDR3 residues: CASSQADRATNEKLFF. Written as DNA, the CDR3 is TGCGCCAGCAGCCAAGCCGACAGGGCAACTAATGAAAAACTGTTTTTT.

The CDR3 DNA reads as TGTGCCAGCAGCCAAGATCAGGGGGGAAGAGGGTGGGGAGCACCCCTCCACTTT. This gives the protein CASSQDQGGRGWGAPLHF. The chain links TRBV3-1 (or the pseudogene TRBV3-2) to TRBJ1-6, with TRBD1 matching 7 bases. Germline CDR1 reads LGHDT; CDR2 reads YNNKEL (reference sequence). Trimming removed 0 bases from V and 11 bases from J; junction bases left unmatched: 16. This CDR3 is built from 18 residues.

This clone occurred once. The chain couples TRBV30 to TRBJ1-1, with 12 bases that match TRBD1. Germline assignment: CDR1 GTSNPN and CDR2 SVGIG (reference sequence). CDR3 length equals 14 residues. Trimming at V came to 1 base and at J to 6 bases, leaving 3 bases not matched to a gene. CDR3 sequence (DNA): TGTGCCTGGAGTGGGGACAGGGGGCGTTCTGAAGCTTTCTTT. The encoded protein is CAWSGDRGRSEAFF. The full variable domain, rest sourced from reference TRBV30 and TRBJ1-1, is SQTIHQWPATLVQPVGSPLSLECTVEGTSNPNLYWYRQAAGRGLQLLFYSVGIGQISSEVPQNLSASRPQDRQFILSSKKLLLSDSGFYLCAWSGDRGRSEAFFGQGTRLTVV.

The J gene is TRBJ1-1, the V gene TRBV3-1 (or the pseudogene TRBV3-2), with 9 bases lining up with TRBD1. The CDR3 spans 14 residues. The V segment lost 3 bases and the J segment 5 bases; nucleotides outside the gene matches: 4. Germline CDR1 is LGHDT and CDR2 is YNNKEL (reference sequence). The CDR3 spells CASSHRQGGTEAFF. The CDR3 DNA sequence: TGTGCCAGCAGCCACCGACAGGGGGGGACTGAAGCTTTCTTT.